A single T cell receptor (beta chain) is shown here with its context. Authors' data handling: Cell counts per sample came from amplifying reference gene primers. Some clones are missing from TCRdb's copy, which holds only in-frame ones; the method was immunoSEQ multiplex PCR. That table gives V, J and clone size, and the DNA gave D and trimming. The sample has 300,000 or so clones; 75% to 90% are singletons. The CDR3 loop spans 15 amino acids. With 6 bases clipped from V and 1 base from J, the junction kept 3 bases outside the gene matches. The V gene's germline CDR1 is SGHTA and CDR2 FQGNSA. This record belongs to a study of blood T cell repertoires in COVID-19. Study context: Samples taken during acute and convalescent COVID-19 were collected in the United States, Italy and Spain. PBMCs, B-cell-depleted T cells, or T cells provided the cDNA or gDNA that made up the material.

The specimen sequenced was peripheral blood. V usage is TRBV7-2 and J usage is TRBJ2-2; 9 bases fit TRBD2. This sequence originates from a woman aged 40 to 50 who had recovered from COVID-19. The CDR3 region is CASRISGGNTGELFF. The CDR3 DNA sequence: TGTGCCAGCAGGATTAGCGGGGGGAACACCGGGGAGCTGTTTTTT.